These 10 T cell receptor beta chains were all obtained from the same sample, sequenced in a study of blood T cell repertoires in COVID-19. Clones were sequenced by immunoSEQ multiplex PCR, and TCRdb holds only the in-frame ones, with some missing. The table shows more than 45,000 clones, with 70% to 90% occurring only once. Sequenced: peripheral blood. Receptors originate from a woman of 80 years or more with acute or convalescent COVID-19.

The rearrangement links TRBV5-1 to TRBJ1-1; a weak D match, TRBD1 (5 bases). The V and J ends lost 6 bases and 1 base respectively, with 10 bases between them. Germline CDR1 and CDR2: SGHRS and YFSETQ. The CDR3 runs 13 residues. CDR3 nucleotide sequence: TGCGCCAGCAAGCAGGGCAAGAACACTGAAGCTTTCTTT. It yields the protein CASKQGKNTEAFF. Drawing the rest from reference TRBV5-1 and TRBJ1-1, the complete variable domain is KAGVTQTPRYLIKTRGQQVTLSCSPISGHRSVSWYQQTPGQGLQFLFEYFSETQRNKGNFPGRFSGRQFSNSRSEMNVSTLELGDSALYLCASKQGKNTEAFFGQGTRLTVV.

This clone was detected only once. This chain connects TRBV5-4 to TRBJ2-2, with TRBD2 matching 11 bases. There are 17 residues in the CDR3. Germline V gene lookup returns CDR1 SGHNT and CDR2 YYREEE (reference sequence). After removal of 1 base from V and 2 bases from J, the junction contained 4 bases not matched to a gene. CDR3 amino acids: CASSLPSGGPNTGELFF. The CDR3 DNA follows: TGTGCCAGCAGCTTGCCTAGCGGGGGGCCAAACACCGGGGAGCTGTTTTTT.

The chain links TRBV10-3 to TRBJ1-4; 8 positions agree with TRBD1. Germline CDR1 reads ENHRY; CDR2 reads SYGVKD. This CDR3 has 16 residues. The J segment lost 4 bases and the V segment lost 6 bases, leaving 10 bases of the junction unmatched. The CDR3 region has the DNA TGTGCCATCAGCCCAACCAACAGGGGGGATAATGAAAAACTGTTTTTT. It yields the protein CAISPTNRGDNEKLFF.

The rearrangement joins TRBV18 to TRBJ1-3, with D possibly matching TRBD1 (5 bases). V was pared by 3 bases and J by 0 bases, with 15 bases between. In germline, CDR1 is KGHSH, CDR2 LQKENI. This CDR3 spans 17 amino acids. Here the CDR3 DNA reads TGTGCCAGCTCACCGACGACAGCCTCTAGCTCTGGAAACACCATATATTTT. Translation: CASSPTTASSSGNTIYF.

The J gene is TRBJ1-4, the V gene TRBV6-5; D is undetermined. CDR1 is MNHEY and CDR2 is SVGAGI in the germline V gene. The CDR3 runs to 13 residues. V lost 6 bases to trimming and J lost 4 bases, with 9 bases between them. CDR3 nucleotides: TGTGCCAGCAGCCGCGTTGGTAATGAAAAACTGTTTTTT. Translated, it gives CASSRVGNEKLFF.

This rearrangement joins TRBV25-1 to TRBJ2-7, with D perhaps TRBD1 (6 bases). Looked up from germline, CDR1 is MGHDK and CDR2 is SYGVNS. V was shortened by 3 bases and J by 3 bases, with 18 bases between the two germline ends. This CDR3 is built from 16 residues. The chain's CDR3 is CASSDLGQTTYYEQYF. The CDR3 DNA is TGTGCCAGCAGTGATCTTGGACAGACTACTTACTACGAGCAGTACTTC.

This clone was detected only a few times. CDR3 DNA sequence: TGTGCCAGCAGCTTTTCCACCCTCGGGGGGGATGGAAACACCATATATTTT. Translation gives CASSFSTLGGDGNTIYF. The V gene is TRBV7-2, the J gene TRBJ1-3, with D possibly matching TRBD1 (5 bases). Trimming removed 3 bases at V and 3 bases at J, with 18 bases between. The CDR3 loop spans 17 amino acids. Germline V gene data show CDR1 as SGHTA and CDR2 as FQGNSA. The whole variable domain, filled in from reference TRBV7-2 and TRBJ1-3, reads GAGVSQSPSNKVTEKGKDVELRCDPISGHTALYWYRQSLGQGLEFLIYFQGNSAPDKSGLPSDRFSAERTGGSVSTLTIQRTQQEDSAVYLCASSFSTLGGDGNTIYFGEGSWLTVV.

This clone was seen only once. The rearrangement uses TRBV19 and TRBJ1-6; weak D call: TRBD1 (5 bases). This CDR3 has 14 amino acids. Germline CDR1 reads LNHDA; CDR2 reads SQIVND (reference sequence). V was shortened by 0 bases and J by 10 bases, with 10 bases between the two germline ends. DNA of the CDR3: TGTGCCAGTAGTATAGAAGGGGTTAGGTCACCCCTCCACTTT. Amino acids: CASSIEGVRSPLHF.

The chain employs TRBV5-4 and TRBJ1-4; TRBD1 is a possible D gene (5 bases). The germline V gene has CDR1 SGHNT and CDR2 YYREEE (reference sequence). CDR3 size: 14 residues. Trimming left V 4 bases short and J 6 bases short, with 13 bases between. This CDR3 is CASSRRGGDEKLFF. DNA of the CDR3: TGTGCCAGCAGCCGACGGGGGGGTGATGAAAAACTGTTTTTT.

J is TRBJ2-5 and V is TRBV24-1; D gene ambiguous. Trimming cost V 2 bases and J 5 bases, with 5 bases left between them. CDR1 KGHDR and CDR2 SFDVKD come from the germline V gene. The CDR3 consists of 12 residues. The CDR3 nucleotides are TGTGCCACCAGTGATTCTTTGGAGACCCAGTACTTC. The encoded protein is CATSDSLETQYF.